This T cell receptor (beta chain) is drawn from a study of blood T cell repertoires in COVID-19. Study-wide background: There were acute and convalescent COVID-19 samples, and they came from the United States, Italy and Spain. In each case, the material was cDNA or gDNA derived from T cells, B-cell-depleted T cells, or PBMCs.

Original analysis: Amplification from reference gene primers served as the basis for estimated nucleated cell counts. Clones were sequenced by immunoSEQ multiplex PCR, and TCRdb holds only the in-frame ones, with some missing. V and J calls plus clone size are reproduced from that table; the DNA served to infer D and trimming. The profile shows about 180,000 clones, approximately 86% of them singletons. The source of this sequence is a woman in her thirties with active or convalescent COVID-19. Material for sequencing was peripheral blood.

CDR3 in DNA: TGTGCCAGCAGCTCACTATCCACAGATACGCAGTATTTT. Encoded protein: CASSSLSTDTQYF. This rearrangement joins TRBV5-4 to TRBJ2-3; D gene ambiguous. With 3 bases removed from V and 2 bases from J, the gap between germline ends came to 7 bases. CDR3 size: 13 residues. CDR1 is SGHNT and CDR2 is YYREEE in the germline V gene (reference sequence).